This TCR beta chain stems from a study of CD8 T cells in Susac syndrome. V was pared by 2 bases and J by 7 bases, with 14 bases between. The CDR3 loop spans 14 amino acids. Germline CDR1 SGHVS, CDR2 FQNEAQ. Random hexamers were used to reverse transcribe roughly 0.45 to 1 ug of RNA. TCRdb re-called the immunoSEQ multiplex PCR reads through MiXCR, storing one row per CDR3 protein. This repertoire shows approximately 170,000 distinct CDR3 sequences, roughly 94% found once; its top ten account for around 0.093%. The TCR comes from a human donor with multiple sclerosis. Sequencing was carried out using CD4+ T cells from PBMCs. The chain links TRBV7-8 to TRBJ1-1; a weak D match, TRBD1 (5 bases). This CDR3 is CASSLSRVMGEAFF. Here the CDR3 DNA reads TGTGCCAGCAGCTTATCCAGGGTGATGGGTGAAGCTTTCTTT.